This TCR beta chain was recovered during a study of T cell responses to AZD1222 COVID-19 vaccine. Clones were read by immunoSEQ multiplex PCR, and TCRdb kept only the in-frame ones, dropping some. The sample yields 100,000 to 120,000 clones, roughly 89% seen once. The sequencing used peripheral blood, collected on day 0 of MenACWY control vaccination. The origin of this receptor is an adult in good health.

The CDR3 loop is CASSKKGRVQFF. The DNA of the CDR3 is TGTGCCAGCAGCAAAAAGGGGAGGGTTCAGTTCTTC. The chain carries TRBV21-1 and TRBJ2-1; the D call in the table, TRBD2, was not verified against the DNA. TRBV21-1 is marked as a pseudogene. The CDR3 totals 12 residues.